Listed here are 5 T cell receptor beta chains from one sample, sequenced in a study of cytomegalovirus exposure and HLA in healthy donors (dated by TCRdb to the late 2010s). The protocol used for the library was the immunoSEQ multiplex PCR assay. For the multiplex PCR, a mixture combining 60 forward primers for TCR Vbeta segments and 13 reverse primers for TCR Jbeta segments was used. TCRdb carries this immuneACCESS record with in-frame sequences only. Its versions omit some clonotypes, under half of them owing to an unresolved V gene in the studies checked, with the rest unexplained. This sample's table has entries for 80,000 to 100,000 clones. The ten largest clonotypes hold approximately 15% of the sample. The sequenced sample was PBMCs. These receptors all come from a man aged 50 or older in good health and CMV-seropositive.

J is TRBJ2-5 and V is TRBV6-1; 8 positions match TRBD2. The CDR3 has 15 residues. The germline V gene encodes CDR1 MNHNS and CDR2 SASEGT. Germline trimming cut 6 bases from V and 6 bases from J; bases unmatched to any gene: 12. CDR3 in amino acids: CASRGEAGVGKTQYF. The CDR3 region has the DNA TGTGCCAGCAGGGGCGAAGCGGGAGTTGGGAAGACCCAGTACTTC.

This chain links TRBV28 with TRBJ2-5; 11 bases agree with TRBD2. V lost 6 bases and J lost 5; bases outside the gene matches: 8. Germline values: CDR1 MDHEN, CDR2 SYDVKM. The CDR3 length is 15 residues. The CDR3 DNA follows: TGTGCCAGCAGAGCTGGCGCTAGCGGGAGGGAGACCCAGTACTTC. Protein: CASRAGASGRETQYF.

This chain uses TRBV7-9 with TRBJ1-1; weak D call: TRBD1 (5 bases). This CDR3 spans 14 amino acids. Germline-derived CDR1 and CDR2 are SEHNR and FQNEAQ (reference sequence). V was pared by 3 bases and J by 4 bases, with 12 bases between. The DNA for the CDR3 is TGTGCCAGCAGCTTTACCGGGGGATCCACTGAAGCTTTCTTT. Translating gives CASSFTGGSTEAFF.

V gene TRBV6-5 combines with J gene TRBJ2-1; D gene ambiguous. There are 12 residues in the CDR3. Trimming pared 6 bases from V and 2 bases from J, leaving 5 bases between. CDR1 and CDR2 (germline): MNHEY, SVGAGI. The DNA for the CDR3 is TGTGCCAGCAGAAGCCCCTACAATGAGCAGTTCTTC. Amino acids: CASRSPYNEQFF.

CDR3 coding DNA: TGTGCCAGCAGCGTAGGCCTAGCGGGAGCCTACGAGCAGTACTTC. This gives the protein CASSVGLAGAYEQYF. The chain uses TRBV9 and TRBJ2-7; 10 bases map to TRBD2. Germline V gene data show CDR1 as SGDLS and CDR2 as YYNGEE. The length of the CDR3 is 15 residues. With V trimmed by 0 bases and J by 2 bases, 2 bases remained unmatched.